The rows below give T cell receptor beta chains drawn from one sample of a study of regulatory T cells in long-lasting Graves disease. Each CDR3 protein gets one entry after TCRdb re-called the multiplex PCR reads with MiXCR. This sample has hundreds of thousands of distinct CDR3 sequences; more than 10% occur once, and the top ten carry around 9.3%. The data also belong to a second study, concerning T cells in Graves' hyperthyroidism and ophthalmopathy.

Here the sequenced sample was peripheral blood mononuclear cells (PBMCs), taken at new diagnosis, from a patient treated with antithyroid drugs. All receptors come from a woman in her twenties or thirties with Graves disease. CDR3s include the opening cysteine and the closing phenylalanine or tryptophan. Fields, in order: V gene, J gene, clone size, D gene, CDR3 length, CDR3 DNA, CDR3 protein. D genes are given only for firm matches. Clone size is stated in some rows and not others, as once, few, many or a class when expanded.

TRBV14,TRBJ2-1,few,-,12,TGTGCCAGCAGCCAAGTGGGTCCCGGGGAGTTCTTC,CASSQVGPGEFF
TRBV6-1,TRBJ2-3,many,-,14,TGTGCCAGCGCGGAACAGGGAGGCACAGATACGCAGTATTTT,CASAEQGGTDTQYF
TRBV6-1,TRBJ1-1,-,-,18,TGTGCCAGCAGTCTAGCGCGCATACGAGGGGAAAGGAACACTGAAGCTTTCTTT,CASSLARIRGERNTEAFF
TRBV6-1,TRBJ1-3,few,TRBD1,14,TGTGCCAGCAGAAGGGACAGCTCTGGAAACACCATATATTTT,CASRRDSSGNTIYF
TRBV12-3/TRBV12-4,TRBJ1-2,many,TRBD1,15,TGTGCCAGCAGTTCCCGACAGGGGATAAACTATGGCTACACCTTC,CASSSRQGINYGYTF
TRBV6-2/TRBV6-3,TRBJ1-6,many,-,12,TGTGCCAGCAGTTCCCCAAATTCACCCCTCCACTTT,CASSSPNSPLHF
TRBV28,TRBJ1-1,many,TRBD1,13,TGTGCCACCCAAGACAGGGGGCATGCTGAAGCTTTCTTT,CATQDRGHAEAFF
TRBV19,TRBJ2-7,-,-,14,TGTGCCAGTAGTCCCTCTATAAGGGGCTACGAGCAGTACTTC,CASSPSIRGYEQYF
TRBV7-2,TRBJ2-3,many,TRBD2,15,TGTGCCAGCAGCCTCGGCGGGAGACCGGCAGATACGCAGTATTTT,CASSLGGRPADTQYF
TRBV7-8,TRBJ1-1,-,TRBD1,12,TGTGCCACCCAGGGGGGGAACACTGAAGCTTTCTTT,CATQGGNTEAFF
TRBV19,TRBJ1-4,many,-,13,TGTGCCAGTAGTTTGGGGTCCCCAGAAAAACTGTTTTTT,CASSLGSPEKLFF
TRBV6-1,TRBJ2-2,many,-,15,TGTGCCAGCAGCCAGTGGGATTCGAACACCGGGGAGCTGTTTTTT,CASSQWDSNTGELFF
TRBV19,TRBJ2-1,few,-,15,TGTGCCAGTAGTAGATCCCACGTCAATTACAATGAGCAGTTCTTC,CASSRSHVNYNEQFF
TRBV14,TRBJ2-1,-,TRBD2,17,TGTGCCAGCAGCCAAGATGTTTTGGCGGGAGCGGGCAATGAGCAGTTCTTC,CASSQDVLAGAGNEQFF
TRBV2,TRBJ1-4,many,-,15,TGTGCCAGCAGTGAAGCGCTTGGTGTAAGTGAAAAACTGTTTTTT,CASSEALGVSEKLFF
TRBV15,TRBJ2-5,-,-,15,TGTGCCACCAGCAGAGATGGAGGGGGATGGGAGACCCAGTACTTC,CATSRDGGGWETQYF
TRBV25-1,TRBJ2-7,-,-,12,TGTGCCAGCAGTGGAAATCGAGACGAGCAGTACTTC,CASSGNRDEQYF
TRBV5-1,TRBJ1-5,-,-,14,TGCGCCAGCAGCTTGGAAGGGGGTCTGCAGCCCCAGCATTTT,CASSLEGGLQPQHF